Presented here are 17 T cell receptor beta chains from one specimen sequenced in a study of blood T cell repertoires in COVID-19. Sequencing was performed with immunoSEQ multiplex PCR; in TCRdb, only in-frame clones are kept and a portion is missing. This table holds nearly 400,000 clones, over 85% found once. Sample: PBMCs or T cells enriched from blood (not recorded which). These receptors were collected from a woman aged 30 to 39 who had recovered from COVID-19.

This sequence joins TRBV5-1 and TRBJ2-6, with a possible D match to TRBD1 (5 bases). Trimming left V 5 bases short and J 1 base short, with 7 bases between. Germline lookup yields CDR1 SGHRS and CDR2 YFSETQ. This CDR3 is built from 14 residues. CDR3 protein: CASSQGSGANVLTF. The CDR3 DNA reads TGCGCCAGCAGTCAGGGATCTGGGGCCAACGTCCTGACTTTC.

The rearrangement joins TRBV6-5 to TRBJ1-5; D unresolved. The V and J ends lost 2 bases and 0 bases respectively, with 8 bases between them. This CDR3 is built from 15 residues. Germline V lookup: CDR1 MNHEY, CDR2 SVGAGI. CDR3 DNA sequence: TGTGCCAGCAGTTACAGTCAGTATAGCAATCAGCCCCAGCATTTT. Translated: CASSYSQYSNQPQHF.

The chain combines TRBV10-1 with TRBJ1-2, with TRBD1 matching over 9 bases. Germline V gene lookup returns CDR1 WNHNN and CDR2 SYGVQD (reference sequence). V dropped 8 bases and J dropped 13; count of bases not matched to a gene: 8. This CDR3 is 11 amino acids long. This CDR3 is CASRGGTGSTF. The DNA for the CDR3 is TGCGCCAGCCGCGGGGGGACAGGGAGCACCTTC.

The chain carries TRBV7-9 and TRBJ2-3; TRBD2 might be the D (6 bases). Germline CDR1 and CDR2: SEHNR and FQNEAQ (reference sequence). This CDR3 has 16 amino acids. V lost 5 bases and J 2 bases, leaving 17 bases between the germline ends. CDR3 residues: CASSPRVEGLTDTQYF. As DNA, the CDR3 is TGTGCCAGCAGCCCTAGGGTGGAGGGCCTCACAGATACGCAGTATTTT.

On this clone itself: The junction and the germline gene differ at one end; a read error may be behind it. The V gene is TRBV2, the J gene TRBJ2-3; possibly TRBD1 for D (5 bases). CDR1 is SNHLY and CDR2 is FYNNEI in the germline V gene. The CDR3 is made up of 15 amino acids. The CDR3 sequence is CASREGQPWADTQYF. DNA of the CDR3: TGTGCCAGCAGAGAAGGACAACCCTGGGCAGATACGCAGTATTTT.

This sequence joins TRBV4-1 and TRBJ1-2; 10 bases map to TRBD1. This CDR3 contains 19 residues. Trimming removed 0 bases from V and 7 bases from J; junction bases left unmatched: 17. Germline V gene data show CDR1 as MGHRA and CDR2 as YSYEKL. The DNA for the CDR3 is TGCGCCAGCAGCCAAGATGGGACATTTCTCCGACAGGGGGCGCTTGGCTACACCTTC. Translated: CASSQDGTFLRQGALGYTF.

The chain employs TRBV30 and TRBJ1-4, with 7 bases fitting TRBD1. The CDR3 spans 16 residues. Looked up from germline, CDR1 is GTSNPN and CDR2 is SVGIG (reference sequence). Trimming removed 0 bases from V and 7 bases from J; junction bases left unmatched: 11. The CDR3 DNA follows: TGTGCCTGGAGTGTAGGGACGGCAGGGGGGCGTGAAAAACTGTTTTTT. As protein: CAWSVGTAGGREKLFF.

The V and J genes are TRBV7-3 and TRBJ1-1; D gene ambiguous. This CDR3 comprises 13 residues. Trimming took off 8 bases at V and 3 bases at J, with 13 bases between the two ends. Per the germline V gene, CDR1 is SGHTA and CDR2 is FQGTGA. CDR3 in DNA: TGTGCCAGCGGAGGTAACGCGTACACTGAAGCTTTCTTT. It codes for CASGGNAYTEAFF.

This chain links TRBV11-2 with TRBJ2-3; 13 nucleotides match TRBD2. V shed 4 bases and J 5 bases; nucleotides not matched to a gene: 9. CDR3 length: 17 residues. Germline CDR1 is SGHAT and CDR2 is FQNNGV. CDR3 DNA: TGTGCCAGCAGCTCTCAGGCACTAGCGGGGGGGCGAGATACGCAGTATTTT. Translated, it gives CASSSQALAGGRDTQYF.

The gene calls are TRBV28 and TRBJ1-4; 8 bases fit TRBD1. This CDR3 is built from 14 residues. CDR1 and CDR2 (germline): MDHEN, SYDVKM. Trimming removed 6 bases from V and 5 bases from J; junction bases left unmatched: 5. In DNA form, the CDR3 reads TGTGCCAGCAGAAGGGGACAGGCCAATGAAAAACTGTTTTTT. As protein: CASRRGQANEKLFF.

The chain links TRBV5-1 to TRBJ2-7, with 9 bases lining up with TRBD2. The germline V gene encodes CDR1 SGHRS and CDR2 YFSETQ. The CDR3 spans 13 residues. The V gene end was trimmed by 0 bases and the J gene end by 5 bases; junction bases not matched to a gene: 0. DNA for the CDR3: TGCGCCAGCAGCTTGGCTAGCGGGGACGAGCAGTACTTC. It specifies CASSLASGDEQYF. The full variable domain, completed using reference TRBV5-1 and TRBJ2-7, is KAGVTQTPRYLIKTRGQQVTLSCSPISGHRSVSWYQQTPGQGLQFLFEYFSETQRNKGNFPGRFSGRQFSNSRSEMNVSTLELGDSALYLCASSLASGDEQYFGPGTRLTVT.

This rearrangement joins TRBV27 to TRBJ1-3; 7 positions agree with TRBD1. The CDR3 runs to 15 residues. Germline V lookup: CDR1 MNHEY, CDR2 SMNVEV (reference sequence). J was trimmed by 6 bases and V by 3 bases; bases with no gene match: 8. CDR3 region: CASSFRKGAENTIYF. CDR3 nucleotide sequence: TGTGCCAGCAGTTTTAGAAAGGGGGCCGAAAACACCATATATTTT.

A single count supports this clone. The V and J genes are TRBV11-2 and TRBJ2-7; possibly TRBD1 for D (5 bases). In germline, CDR1 is SGHAT, CDR2 FQNNGV. The V gene lost 5 bases and the J gene lost 5 bases, with 19 bases spanning the gap. CDR3 length equals 15 residues. The CDR3 bases are TGTGCCAGCAGCCCGTTAACCAGGGCGCGTCACGAGCAGTACTTC. Translation gives CASSPLTRARHEQYF.

This chain's CDR3 is CASSQVDKAVAGEAFF. CDR3 DNA: TGCGCCAGCAGCCAAGTCGATAAAGCAGTCGCGGGGGAAGCTTTCTTT. The rearrangement joins TRBV4-1 to TRBJ1-1; D gene uncertain. CDR3 length: 16 residues. V was cut by 1 base and J by 8 bases, with 20 bases left in between. Germline lookup yields CDR1 MGHRA and CDR2 YSYEKL.

The genes are TRBV20-1 and TRBJ2-1, with TRBD2 identical over 11 bases. The CDR3 runs 15 residues. Germline values: CDR1 DFQATT, CDR2 SNEGSKA (reference sequence). V lost 3 bases and J lost 8; bases outside the gene matches: 9. CDR3 loop: CSASGELAGVYEQFF. The CDR3 coding sequence is TGCAGTGCTAGTGGTGAACTAGCGGGAGTCTATGAGCAGTTCTTC.

The chain uses TRBV18 and TRBJ2-1; TRBD1 is a possible D gene (7 bases). The germline gives CDR1 KGHSH, CDR2 LQKENI. Between the trimmed V and J ends, which lost 2 bases and 6 bases, there was a span of 14 bases. This CDR3 spans 15 amino acids. The CDR3 spells CASSPNHQGGNEQFF. DNA for the CDR3: TGTGCCAGCTCACCAAACCACCAGGGGGGCAATGAGCAGTTCTTC.

This clone appeared a few times. The chain combines TRBV6-1 with TRBJ2-1; D gene unclear. Trimming removed 1 base from V and 8 bases from J, with 12 bases in between. Germline assignment: CDR1 MNHNS and CDR2 SASEGT. This CDR3 is 14 amino acids long. CDR3 region: CASSEETYSYEQFF. DNA of the CDR3: TGTGCCAGCAGTGAAGAGACCTACAGCTATGAGCAGTTCTTC.